Listed below are T cell receptor beta chains from one sample, sequenced in a study of blood T cell repertoires in COVID-19. Assay: immunoSEQ multiplex PCR; the TCRdb copy retains only in-frame clones and omits some. The sample consists of a few hundred thousand clones, 80% to 90% of them appearing once. The source material was PBMCs or T cells enriched from blood (not recorded which). The source of these receptors is a man aged 35-49 years who had recovered from COVID-19. Each CDR3 is given with its conserved first and last residue. D genes are given only for firm matches. Only part of the rows carry a size: once, few, many, or a class if the clone is expanded.

D	V	size	J	DNA	CDR3
.	TRBV19	.	TRBJ1-5	TGTGCCAGTAGTAGAGGCGAAACCGGAGGCAATCAGCCCCAGCATTTT	CASSRGETGGNQPQHF
TRBD2	TRBV7-2	.	TRBJ2-1	TGTGCCACTAACGCGGGAGTCCCCTACAATGAGCAGTTCTTC	CATNAGVPYNEQFF
TRBD2	TRBV7-2	.	TRBJ2-2	TGTGCCAGCAGCCGTCCCGGGGGGGCCGCCGGGGAGCTGTTTTTT	CASSRPGGAAGELFF
.	TRBV7-3	.	TRBJ2-3	TGTGCCAGCAGCTTAAATTATCAGGGAGATACGCAGTATTTT	CASSLNYQGDTQYF
.	TRBV5-1	few	TRBJ2-3	TGCGCCAGCAGCTCTCAGGGGAGCGAAACAGATACGCAGTATTTT	CASSSQGSETDTQYF
TRBD2	TRBV18	few	TRBJ2-7	TGTGCCAGCTCATCCAGCGGGAGGTACTACGAGCAGTACTTC	CASSSSGRYYEQYF
.	TRBV5-5	.	TRBJ2-6	TGTGCCAGCAGCTATGACTTGGCTGGGGCCAACGTCCTGACTTTC	CASSYDLAGANVLTF
TRBD2	TRBV9	few	TRBJ2-1	TGTGCCAGCAGCCCCGGGACTAGAGATGAGCAGTTCTTC	CASSPGTRDEQFF
TRBD1	TRBV30	few	TRBJ1-5	TGTGCCTGGACCGGGGGACAGAATCAGCCCCAGCATTTT	CAWTGGQNQPQHF
.	TRBV6-4	once	TRBJ1-1	TGTGCCAGCAGACCGACAGGTTCGAACACTGAAGCTTTCTTT	CASRPTGSNTEAFF
TRBD1	TRBV7-9	.	TRBJ2-2	TGTGCCAGCAGCTTGTGGACAGGGGCGAACACCGGGGAGCTGTTTTTT	CASSLWTGANTGELFF
.	TRBV19	.	TRBJ2-5	TGTGCCAGTAGTACCCAGAGGGAGCAAGAGACCCAGTACTTC	CASSTQREQETQYF
TRBD2	TRBV10-1	few	TRBJ2-3	TGCGCCAGCAGCCGAGGAGCGGGAGCCTTCACAGATACGCAGTATTTT	CASSRGAGAFTDTQYF
TRBD1	TRBV3-1/TRBV3-2	.	TRBJ1-2	TGTGCCAGCAGCCAAGGGACAGGGGCGGGTGGGTATGGCTACACCTTC	CASSQGTGAGGYGYTF
.	TRBV5-6	.	TRBJ2-2	TGTGCCAGCAGCTTGGGTCCCGGGGCCGGGGAGCTGTTTTTT	CASSLGPGAGELFF
TRBD2	TRBV20-1	once	TRBJ2-7	TGCAGTGCTAGAGTAGGAGCGGGGGTCTACTTC	CSARVGAGVYF
.	TRBV4-1	medium-sized	TRBJ2-4	TGCGCCAGTGTAGGACAGTACAAAAACATTCAGTACTTC	CASVGQYKNIQYF
.	TRBV9	.	TRBJ2-6	TGTGCCAGCAGCCCCCAGGTGGGGAGTGGGGCCAACGTCCTGACTTTC	CASSPQVGSGANVLTF
TRBD1	TRBV11-2	few	TRBJ2-3	TGTGCCAGCAGCTTAAGAAGGGACAGGGACACAGATACGCAGTATTTT	CASSLRRDRDTDTQYF
.	TRBV6-2/TRBV6-3	.	TRBJ1-2	TGTGCCAGCAGTTATTCGACGGGGGGCTACACCTTC	CASSYSTGGYTF
.	TRBV6-5	.	TRBJ1-5	TGTGCCAGCAGTTACTCGAGAGAACAGCCCCAGCATTTT	CASSYSREQPQHF
.	TRBV20-1	.	TRBJ1-2	TGCGGGACACGGGCGATATATGGCTACACCTTC	CGTRAIYGYTF
.	TRBV11-2	.	TRBJ1-4	TGTGCCAGCAGCTATAGTGGTGAAAAACTGTTTTTT	CASSYSGEKLFF
TRBD1	TRBV13	.	TRBJ2-3	TGTGCCAGCAGCTTAGTAGGGGGCCTAGTAGATACGCAGTATTTT	CASSLVGGLVDTQYF
.	TRBV28	.	TRBJ1-1	TGTGCCAGCAGTTTAAGGCAGGTTCACACTGAAGCTTTCTTT	CASSLRQVHTEAFF
.	TRBV19	few	TRBJ1-3	TGTGCCAGTAGTCCGGAGGTCTCTGGAAACACCATATATTTT	CASSPEVSGNTIYF
.	TRBV7-3	.	TRBJ1-1	TGTGCCAGCAGCCCGACGGGAGGAACAAACACTGAAGCTTTCTTT	CASSPTGGTNTEAFF
TRBD1	TRBV27	.	TRBJ1-2	TGTGCCAGCAGTACCACCGGACAGGGGGGTGGCTACACCTTC	CASSTTGQGGGYTF
TRBD1	TRBV28	.	TRBJ1-3	TGTGCCAGCGTCGCCGGGACAGGGGGTTCTGGAAACACCATATATTTT	CASVAGTGGSGNTIYF
.	TRBV28	once	TRBJ1-2	TGTGCCAGCAGCCCGACAAAGGGGTTGACCTCAGCCTATGGCTACACCTTC	CASSPTKGLTSAYGYTF
.	TRBV9	.	TRBJ1-3	TGTGCCAGCAGCGCCCCGGACAGATCTGGAAACACCATATATTTT	CASSAPDRSGNTIYF
.	TRBV27	.	TRBJ2-7	TGTGCCAGCAGTAGGATAGACAGTACCTACGAGCAGTACTTC	CASSRIDSTYEQYF
TRBD1	TRBV7-8	.	TRBJ2-2	TGTGCCAGCAGCTTAGGAACAGGGGTCGCCGGGGAGCTGTTTTTT	CASSLGTGVAGELFF
TRBD1	TRBV19	.	TRBJ1-4	TGTGCCAGTAGTACCGCCGGGACAGGGTCGAGAAAACTGTTTTTT	CASSTAGTGSRKLFF
TRBD2	TRBV29-1	.	TRBJ2-5	TGCAGCTTATTGACTAGCGGGAGGTCCCAAGAGACCCAGTACTTC	CSLLTSGRSQETQYF
.	TRBV2	.	TRBJ1-3	TGTGCCAGCCAGGGCTACTCTGGAAACACCATATATTTT	CASQGYSGNTIYF
.	TRBV18	.	TRBJ1-5	TGTGCCAGCTCACCGGGGACGACAGGTCGGCAGCCCCAGCATTTT	CASSPGTTGRQPQHF
TRBD1	TRBV19	.	TRBJ2-2	TGTGCCAGTACGACAGGGTGGTCCGGGGAGCTGTTTTTT	CASTTGWSGELFF
.	TRBV11-2	.	TRBJ1-2	TGTGCCAGCAGCCCACTTGAAGGGGGATATGGCTACACCTTC	CASSPLEGGYGYTF
.	TRBV7-9	.	TRBJ2-1	TGTGCCAGCAGCTTAGCGACCAGGGTGGATGAGCAGTTCTTC	CASSLATRVDEQFF
.	TRBV7-9	.	TRBJ1-3	TGTGCCAGCAGGCCTCCCGGTGGAAACACCATATATTTT	CASRPPGGNTIYF
.	TRBV6-5	.	TRBJ1-2	TGTGCCAGCAGAGCAGGGGATGGCTACACCTTC	CASRAGDGYTF
TRBD1	TRBV7-9	once	TRBJ2-7	TGTGCCAGCAGCCTAGGATGGGGACAGAACTACGAGCAGTACTTC	CASSLGWGQNYEQYF
.	TRBV10-3	.	TRBJ1-5	TGTGCCATCAGTTCCGACATAGGCAATCAGCCCCAGCATTTT	CAISSDIGNQPQHF
TRBD1	TRBV7-2	.	TRBJ2-7	TGTGCCAGCAGTTCACAGGGGTTGAACTACGAGCAGTACTTC	CASSSQGLNYEQYF
.	TRBV5-6	once	TRBJ1-2	TGTGCCAGCAGCTTCGTGGCTTCCTATGGCTACACCTTC	CASSFVASYGYTF
.	TRBV5-1	.	TRBJ1-1	TGCGCCAGCAGCTTTCAGGGTTTCGACCACATGAACACTGAAGCTTTCTTT	CASSFQGFDHMNTEAFF
.	TRBV19	.	TRBJ1-5	TGTGCCAGTAGTAAACAGGGTAGGCAGCCCCAGCATTTT	CASSKQGRQPQHF
.	TRBV2	.	TRBJ1-1	TGTGCCAGCAGGAAACAGGGAAGCACTGAAGCTTTCTTT	CASRKQGSTEAFF
TRBD1	TRBV18	.	TRBJ2-1	TGTGCCAGCTCACCTCAACGGCCAAGGGACAGGGGGCGAGGTGAGCAGTTCTTC	CASSPQRPRDRGRGEQFF
TRBD1	TRBV30	.	TRBJ1-1	TGTGCCCGTAACAGGGGCATGAACACTGAAGCTTTCTTT	CARNRGMNTEAFF
TRBD1	TRBV29-1	few	TRBJ2-2	TGCAGCGTAATTACAGGGGCCCTGAACACCGGGGAGCTGTTTTTT	CSVITGALNTGELFF
.	TRBV10-3	.	TRBJ1-1	TGTGCCATAAATAGAGAGGCTAACACTGAAGCTTTCTTT	CAINREANTEAFF
.	TRBV7-9	.	TRBJ2-7	TGTGCCAGCAGCTTAGAAAGCACAGGTTTTCGGTACGAGCAGTACTTC	CASSLESTGFRYEQYF